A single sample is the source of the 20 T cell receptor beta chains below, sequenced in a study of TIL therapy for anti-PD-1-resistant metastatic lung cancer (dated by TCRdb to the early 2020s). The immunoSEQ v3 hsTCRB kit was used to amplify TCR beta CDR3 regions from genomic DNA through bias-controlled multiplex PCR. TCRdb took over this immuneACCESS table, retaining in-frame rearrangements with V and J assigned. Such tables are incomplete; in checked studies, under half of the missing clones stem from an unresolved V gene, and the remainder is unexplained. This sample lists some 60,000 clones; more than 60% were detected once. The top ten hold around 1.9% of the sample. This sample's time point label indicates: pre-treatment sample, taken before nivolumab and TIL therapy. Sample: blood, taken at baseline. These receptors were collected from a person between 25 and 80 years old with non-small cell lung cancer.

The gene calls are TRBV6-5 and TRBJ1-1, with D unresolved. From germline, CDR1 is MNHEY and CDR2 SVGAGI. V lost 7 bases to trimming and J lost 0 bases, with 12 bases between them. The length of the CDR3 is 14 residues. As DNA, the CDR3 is TGTGCCAGCACCGGCCCTGCCATGAACACTGAAGCTTTCTTT. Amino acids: CASTGPAMNTEAFF.

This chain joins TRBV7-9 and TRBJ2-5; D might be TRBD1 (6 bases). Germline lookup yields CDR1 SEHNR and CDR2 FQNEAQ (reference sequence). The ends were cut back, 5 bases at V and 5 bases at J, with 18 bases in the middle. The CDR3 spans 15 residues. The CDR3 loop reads CASSQQQGPGETQYF. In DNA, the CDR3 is TGTGCCAGCAGCCAACAACAGGGTCCGGGGGAGACCCAGTACTTC.

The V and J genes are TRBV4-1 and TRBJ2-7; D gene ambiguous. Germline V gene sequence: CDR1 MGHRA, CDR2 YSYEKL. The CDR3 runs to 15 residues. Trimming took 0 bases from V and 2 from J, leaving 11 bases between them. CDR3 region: CASSQDLGQAYEQYF. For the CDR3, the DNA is TGCGCCAGCAGCCAAGATCTCGGGCAAGCCTACGAGCAGTACTTC.

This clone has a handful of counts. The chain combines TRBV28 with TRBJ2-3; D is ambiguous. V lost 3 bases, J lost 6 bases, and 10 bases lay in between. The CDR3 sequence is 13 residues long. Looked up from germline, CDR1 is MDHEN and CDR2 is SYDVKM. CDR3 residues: CASSLPSRDTQYF. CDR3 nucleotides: TGTGCCAGCAGTTTGCCTAGTAGGGATACGCAGTATTTT. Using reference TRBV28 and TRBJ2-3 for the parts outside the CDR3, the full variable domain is DVKVTQSSRYLVKRTGEKVFLECVQDMDHENMFWYRQDPGLGLRLIYFSYDVKMKEKGDIPEGYSVSREKKERFSLILESASTNQTSMYLCASSLPSRDTQYFGPGTRLTVL.

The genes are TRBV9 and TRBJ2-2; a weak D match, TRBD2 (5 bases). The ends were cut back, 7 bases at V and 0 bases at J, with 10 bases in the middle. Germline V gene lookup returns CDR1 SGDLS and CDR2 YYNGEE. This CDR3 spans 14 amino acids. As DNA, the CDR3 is TGTGCCAGCCGAGGGAGTTCGAACACCGGGGAGCTGTTTTTT. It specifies CASRGSSNTGELFF.

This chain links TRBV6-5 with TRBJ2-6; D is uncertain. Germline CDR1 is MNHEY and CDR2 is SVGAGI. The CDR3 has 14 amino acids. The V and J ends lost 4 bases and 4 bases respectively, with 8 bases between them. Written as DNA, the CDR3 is TGTGCCAGCAGTTCCCATACGGGGGCCAACGTCCTGACTTTC. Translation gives CASSSHTGANVLTF.

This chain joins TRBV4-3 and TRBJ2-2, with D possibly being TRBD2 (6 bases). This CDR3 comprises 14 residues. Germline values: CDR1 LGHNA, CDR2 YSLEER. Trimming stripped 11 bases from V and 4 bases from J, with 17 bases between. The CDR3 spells CAGGVELGTGELFF. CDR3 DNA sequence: TGCGCCGGCGGGGTGGAATTGGGCACCGGGGAGCTGTTTTTT.

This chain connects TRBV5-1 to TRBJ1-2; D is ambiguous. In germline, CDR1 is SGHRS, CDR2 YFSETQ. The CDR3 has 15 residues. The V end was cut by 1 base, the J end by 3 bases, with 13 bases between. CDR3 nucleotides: TGCGCCAGCAGCTTGATCGACGAGGGATACTATGGCTACACCTTC. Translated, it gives CASSLIDEGYYGYTF.

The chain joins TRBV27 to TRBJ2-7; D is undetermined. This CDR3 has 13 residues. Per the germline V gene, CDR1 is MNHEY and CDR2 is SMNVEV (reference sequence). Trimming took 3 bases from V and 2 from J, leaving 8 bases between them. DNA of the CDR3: TGTGCCAGCAGTTTTAGTTCTGCCTACGAGCAGTACTTC. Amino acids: CASSFSSAYEQYF.

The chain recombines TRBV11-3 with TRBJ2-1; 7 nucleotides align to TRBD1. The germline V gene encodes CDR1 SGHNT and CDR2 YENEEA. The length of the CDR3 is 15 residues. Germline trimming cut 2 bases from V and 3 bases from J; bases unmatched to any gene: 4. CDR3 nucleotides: TGTGCCAGCAGCTTAAGGGACAGCATCTACAATGAGCAGTTCTTC. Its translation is CASSLRDSIYNEQFF.

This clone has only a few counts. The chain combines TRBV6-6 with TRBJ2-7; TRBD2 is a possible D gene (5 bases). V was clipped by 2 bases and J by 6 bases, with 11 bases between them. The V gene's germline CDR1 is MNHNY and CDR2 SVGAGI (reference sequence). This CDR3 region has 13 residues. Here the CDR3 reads CASSYELGGEQYF. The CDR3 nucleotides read TGTGCCAGCAGTTACGAACTAGGAGGCGAGCAGTACTTC.

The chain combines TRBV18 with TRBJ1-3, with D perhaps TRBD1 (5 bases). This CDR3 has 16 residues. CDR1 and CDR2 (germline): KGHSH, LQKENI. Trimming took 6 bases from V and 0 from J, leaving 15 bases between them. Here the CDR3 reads CASSPKVGDSGNTIYF. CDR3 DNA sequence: TGTGCCAGCTCGCCCAAGGTGGGGGACTCTGGAAACACCATATATTTT.

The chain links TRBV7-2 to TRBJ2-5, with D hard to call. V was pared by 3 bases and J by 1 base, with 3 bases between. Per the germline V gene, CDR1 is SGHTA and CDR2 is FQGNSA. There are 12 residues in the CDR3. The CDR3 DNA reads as TGTGCCAGCAGCTTTGGCCAAGAGACCCAGTACTTC. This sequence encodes CASSFGQETQYF.

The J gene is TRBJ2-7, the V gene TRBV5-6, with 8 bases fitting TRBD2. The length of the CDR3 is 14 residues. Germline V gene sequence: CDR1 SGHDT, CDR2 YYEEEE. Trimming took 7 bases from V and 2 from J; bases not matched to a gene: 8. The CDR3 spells CASSPGGSAYEQYF. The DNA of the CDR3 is TGTGCCAGCTCCCCGGGGGGGTCAGCCTACGAGCAGTACTTC. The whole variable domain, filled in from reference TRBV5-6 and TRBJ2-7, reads DAGVTQSPTHLIKTRGQQVTLRCSPKSGHDTVSWYQQALGQGPQFIFQYYEEEERQRGNFPDRFSGHQFPNYSSELNVNALLLGDSALYLCASSPGGSAYEQYFGPGTRLTVT.

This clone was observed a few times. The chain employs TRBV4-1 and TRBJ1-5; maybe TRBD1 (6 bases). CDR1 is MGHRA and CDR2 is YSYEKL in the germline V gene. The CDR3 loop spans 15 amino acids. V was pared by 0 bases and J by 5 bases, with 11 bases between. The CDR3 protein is CASSQDRGDYQPQHF. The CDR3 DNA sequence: TGCGCCAGCAGCCAAGACAGGGGCGATTATCAGCCCCAGCATTTT.

CDR3 bases: TGTGCCAGCAGCTTCGGGACAGGCTACAATGAGCAGTTCTTC. Translation: CASSFGTGYNEQFF. J is TRBJ2-1 and V is TRBV11-2; 8 nucleotides match TRBD1. The germline gives CDR1 SGHAT, CDR2 FQNNGV. The CDR3 is 14 residues long. The V and J ends lost 3 bases and 3 bases, in that order; junction bases with no gene match: 1.

CDR3 loop: CASSPTGTGYGYTF. The CDR3 region has the DNA TGTGCCAGCAGCCCGACCGGGACGGGCTATGGCTACACCTTC. This chain joins TRBV7-9 and TRBJ1-2, with D perhaps matching TRBD1 (5 bases). The CDR3 sequence is 14 residues long. Germline V gives CDR1 SEHNR, CDR2 FQNEAQ (reference sequence). V lost 5 bases and J lost 4, with 14 bases in between.

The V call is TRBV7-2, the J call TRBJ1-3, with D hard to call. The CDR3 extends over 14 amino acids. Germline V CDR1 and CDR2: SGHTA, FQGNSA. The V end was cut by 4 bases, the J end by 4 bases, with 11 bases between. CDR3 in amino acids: CASSSRLLGNTIYF. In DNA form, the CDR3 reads TGTGCCAGCAGCTCCCGTCTCCTCGGAAACACCATATATTTT.

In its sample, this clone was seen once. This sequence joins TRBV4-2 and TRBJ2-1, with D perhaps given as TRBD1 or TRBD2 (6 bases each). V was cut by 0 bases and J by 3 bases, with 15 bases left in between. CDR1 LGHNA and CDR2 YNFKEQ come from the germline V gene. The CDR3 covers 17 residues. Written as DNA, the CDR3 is TGTGCCAGCAGCCAAGATTTTCCTAGGGGGGTCTACAATGAGCAGTTCTTC. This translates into CASSQDFPRGVYNEQFF.

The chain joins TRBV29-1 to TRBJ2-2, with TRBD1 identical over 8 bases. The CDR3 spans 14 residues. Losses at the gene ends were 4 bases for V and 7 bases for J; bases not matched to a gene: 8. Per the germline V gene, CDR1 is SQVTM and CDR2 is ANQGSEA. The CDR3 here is CSVGRQGAGGELFF. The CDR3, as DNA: TGCAGCGTTGGCCGGCAGGGGGCGGGCGGGGAGCTGTTTTTT.